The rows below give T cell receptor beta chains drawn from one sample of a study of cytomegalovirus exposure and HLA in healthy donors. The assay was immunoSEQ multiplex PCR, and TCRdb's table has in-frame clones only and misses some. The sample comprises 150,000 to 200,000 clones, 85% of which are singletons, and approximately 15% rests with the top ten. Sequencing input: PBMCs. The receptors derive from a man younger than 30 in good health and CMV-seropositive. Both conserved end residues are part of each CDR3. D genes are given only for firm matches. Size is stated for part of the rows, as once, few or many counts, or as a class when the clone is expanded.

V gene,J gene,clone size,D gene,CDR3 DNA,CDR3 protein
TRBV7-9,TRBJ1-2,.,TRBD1,TGTGCCAGCAGCCCATACAGGGGTTTAGGCTACACCTTC,CASSPYRGLGYTF
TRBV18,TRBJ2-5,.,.,TGTGCCAGCTCACCAGCTAGCTCTGGACTCGAGACCCAGTACTTC,CASSPASSGLETQYF
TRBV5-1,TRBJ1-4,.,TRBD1,TGCGCCAGCAGCTATCGACAGGGCCCCGGAGAAAAACTGTTTTTT,CASSYRQGPGEKLFF
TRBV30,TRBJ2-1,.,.,TGTGCCTGGAGTAGGGGGGGGAAGCAGTTCTTC,CAWSRGGKQFF
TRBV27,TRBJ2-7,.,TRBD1,TGTGCCAGCAGCCGCGACAGGGACGGATTCTACGAGCAGTACTTC,CASSRDRDGFYEQYF
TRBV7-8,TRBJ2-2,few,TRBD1,TGTGCCAGCAGCCCAGCTCCAGGGGGCGAGGCCGGGGAGCTGTTTTTT,CASSPAPGGEAGELFF
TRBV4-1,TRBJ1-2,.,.,TGCGCCAGCAGCCAAGACGGAGTAGGGGTTACTAACTATGGCTACACCTTC,CASSQDGVGVTNYGYTF
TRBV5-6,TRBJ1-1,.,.,TGTGCCAGCAGCTTGAGACTCACTGAAGCTTTCTTT,CASSLRLTEAFF
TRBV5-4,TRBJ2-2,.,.,TGTGCCAGCAGCTTGTTTCGGTCCTCGACCGGGGAGCTGTTTTTT,CASSLFRSSTGELFF
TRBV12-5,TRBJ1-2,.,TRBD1,TGTGCTAGTGGTTTGGTTGCGGGACAGAGTCTGGGTGGCTACACCTTC,CASGLVAGQSLGGYTF
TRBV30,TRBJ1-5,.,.,TGTGCCTGGAGTGTATATTCTCAGCCCCAGCATTTT,CAWSVYSQPQHF
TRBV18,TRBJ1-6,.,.,TGTGCCAGCTCCCGGGAGAAAGATTCACCCCTCCACTTT,CASSREKDSPLHF
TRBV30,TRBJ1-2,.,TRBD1,TGTGCCTGGAGTCCACCCTCAGACAGGGGCTATGGCTACACCTTC,CAWSPPSDRGYGYTF
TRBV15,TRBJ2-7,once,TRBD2,TGTGCCACCAGCAGAGCTGGGGGAGGGGACGAGCAGTACTTC,CATSRAGGGDEQYF
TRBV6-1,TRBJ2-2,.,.,TGTGCCAGCAGTGAAGTCTCGTTCGCGAACACCGGGGAGCTGTTTTTT,CASSEVSFANTGELFF
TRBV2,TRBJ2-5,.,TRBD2,TGTGCCAGCAGGGGACTAGCGGGATTAAAGATAGAGACCCAGTACTTC,CASRGLAGLKIETQYF
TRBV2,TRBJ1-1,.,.,TGTGCCAGCAGTCTCTCGGGGGGATCAAGCAGGCTTAACACTGAAGCTTTCTTT,CASSLSGGSSRLNTEAFF
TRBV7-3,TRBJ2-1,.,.,TGTGCCAGCAGCCCGGACTCATACAATGAGCAGTTCTTC,CASSPDSYNEQFF
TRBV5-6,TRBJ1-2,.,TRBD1,TGTGCCAGCAGCCCGGACAGGGGGTTCTATGGCTACACCTTC,CASSPDRGFYGYTF
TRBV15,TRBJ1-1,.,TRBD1,TGTGCCACCAGCATCCCCAGGGGGCGCCGCACTGAAGCTTTCTTT,CATSIPRGRRTEAFF
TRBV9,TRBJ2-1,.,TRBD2,TGTGCCAGCAGCGTAGGGCCTAGCGGTAACAATGAGCAGTTCTTC,CASSVGPSGNNEQFF
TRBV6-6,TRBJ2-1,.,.,TGTGCCAGCAGTTACGACACCTACAATGAGCAGTTCTTC,CASSYDTYNEQFF
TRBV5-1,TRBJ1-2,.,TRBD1,TGCGCCAGCACCCCGGGACAGGGTGACTATGGCTACACCTTC,CASTPGQGDYGYTF
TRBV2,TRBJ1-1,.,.,TGTGCCAGCAGCCTCAACCAGGGTATCGCTGAAGCTTTCTTT,CASSLNQGIAEAFF
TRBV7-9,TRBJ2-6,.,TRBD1,TGTGCCAGCAGCGGACAGGGGGCGGAGGGGGCCAACGTCCTGACTTTC,CASSGQGAEGANVLTF
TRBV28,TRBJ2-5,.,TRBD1,TGTGCCAGCAGTTCACAGGGGGCGGAACAAGAGACCCAGTACTTC,CASSSQGAEQETQYF
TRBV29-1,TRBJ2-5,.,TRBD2,TGCAGCGTCAGAGCGGGAGTGGGGACCCAGTACTTC,CSVRAGVGTQYF
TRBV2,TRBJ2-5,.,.,TGTGCCAGCGCCAGTCGGGGGACGGAGTACCAAGAGACCCAGTACTTC,CASASRGTEYQETQYF
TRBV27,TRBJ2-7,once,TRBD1,TGTGCCAGCAGTTTCGACAGGGGCGAAGGCTACGAGCAGTACTTC,CASSFDRGEGYEQYF
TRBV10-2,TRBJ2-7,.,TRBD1,TGCGCCACCCGGGACAGTTCCTACGAGCAGTACTTC,CATRDSSYEQYF
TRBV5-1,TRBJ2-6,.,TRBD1,TGCGCCAGCAGCTTAAAGGGGGCGAGTCTCGGGGCCAACGTCCTGACTTTC,CASSLKGASLGANVLTF
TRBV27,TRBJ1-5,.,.,TGTGCCAGCAAGGCCAGGAATAGCAATCAGCCCCAGCATTTT,CASKARNSNQPQHF
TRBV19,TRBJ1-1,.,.,TGTGCCAGTAGTACTAGCATGAACACTGAAGCTTTCTTT,CASSTSMNTEAFF
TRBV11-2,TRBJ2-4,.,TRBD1,TGTGCCAGCAGCCCGAGGGGGGACAGGGGTCTCATTCAGTACTTC,CASSPRGDRGLIQYF
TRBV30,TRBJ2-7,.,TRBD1,TGTGCCTGGGCCGGACAGGACAGTCGGTACGAGCAGTACTTC,CAWAGQDSRYEQYF
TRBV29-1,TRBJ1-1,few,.,TGCAGCGTTAGGGGGACAATGAACACTGAAGCTTTCTTT,CSVRGTMNTEAFF
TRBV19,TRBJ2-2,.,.,TGTGCCAGTAGTATGGGGGCGGGAGACACCGGGGAGCTGTTTTTT,CASSMGAGDTGELFF
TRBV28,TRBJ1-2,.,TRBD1,TGTGCCAGCAATAGACCGGGACAGGGTTTGAATGGCTACACCTTC,CASNRPGQGLNGYTF
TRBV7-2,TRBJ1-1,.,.,TGTGCCAGCAGTTGGGCCCGGGGGACTGAAGCTTTCTTT,CASSWARGTEAFF
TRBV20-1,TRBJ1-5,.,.,TGCCTACAGTATCAGCCCCAGCATTTT,CLQYQPQHF
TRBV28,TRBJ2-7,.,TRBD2,TGTGCCAGCAGTTCCGGGACTAGCGAGCAGTACTTC,CASSSGTSEQYF
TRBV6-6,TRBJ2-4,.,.,TGTGCCAGCAGTTACCAGGCGGGAATAGCCAAAAACATTCAGTACTTC,CASSYQAGIAKNIQYF
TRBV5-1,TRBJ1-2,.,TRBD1,TGCGCCAGCAGGCCTCAGGGACAGGGCTATAACTATGGCTACACCTTC,CASRPQGQGYNYGYTF
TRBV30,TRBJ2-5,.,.,TGTGCCTGGAGTGTAGCTGAGACCCAGTACTTC,CAWSVAETQYF
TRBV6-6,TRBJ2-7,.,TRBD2,TGTGCCAGCGGTAAAGATAGCGGGAACCAAAATAGGGACTTC,CASGKDSGNQNRDF
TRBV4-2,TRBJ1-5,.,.,TGTGCCAGCAGCCAAGGCCCCGGTGTAGATTTGGGCAATCAGCCCCAGCATTTT,CASSQGPGVDLGNQPQHF
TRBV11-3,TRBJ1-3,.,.,TGTGCCAGCAGCCCAGCTCAGGGCTCTGGAAACACCATATATTTT,CASSPAQGSGNTIYF
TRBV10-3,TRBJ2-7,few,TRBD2,TGTGCCATCAGCGACACTAGCGGGAACTCCTACGAGCAGTACTTC,CAISDTSGNSYEQYF
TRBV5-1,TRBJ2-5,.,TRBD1,TGCGCCAGCAGCTTGGCGGGACAGGGCCCGGGAGAGACCCAGTACTTC,CASSLAGQGPGETQYF
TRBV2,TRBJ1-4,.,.,TGTGCCAGCATCGGAGGAAATGAAAAACTGTTTTTT,CASIGGNEKLFF
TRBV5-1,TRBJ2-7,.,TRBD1,TGCGCCAGCAGCCCGAACGCAGGGGGCGAGCAGTACTTC,CASSPNAGGEQYF
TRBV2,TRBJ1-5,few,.,TGTGCCAGCAGTGATGGCGGGGTTCTAGCTCAGCCCCAGCATTTT,CASSDGGVLAQPQHF
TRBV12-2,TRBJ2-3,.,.,TGTGCAAGTCGCTCCTCGGGCGGGAGAGGGGCAGATACGCAGTATTTT,CASRSSGGRGADTQYF